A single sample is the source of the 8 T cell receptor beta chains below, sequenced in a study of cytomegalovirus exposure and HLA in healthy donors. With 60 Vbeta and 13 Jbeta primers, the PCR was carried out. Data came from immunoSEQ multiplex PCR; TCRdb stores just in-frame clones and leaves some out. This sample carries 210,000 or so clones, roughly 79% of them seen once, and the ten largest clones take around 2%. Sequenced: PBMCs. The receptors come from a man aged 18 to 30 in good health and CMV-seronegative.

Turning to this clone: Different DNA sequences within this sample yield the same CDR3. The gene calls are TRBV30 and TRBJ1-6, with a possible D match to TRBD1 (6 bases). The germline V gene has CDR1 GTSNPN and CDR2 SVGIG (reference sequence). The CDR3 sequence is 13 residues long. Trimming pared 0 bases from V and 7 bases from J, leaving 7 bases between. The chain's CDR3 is CAWSVQGNSPLHF. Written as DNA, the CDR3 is TGTGCCTGGAGTGTACAGGGAAATTCACCCCTCCACTTT. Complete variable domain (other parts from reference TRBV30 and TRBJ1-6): SQTIHQWPATLVQPVGSPLSLECTVEGTSNPNLYWYRQAAGRGLQLLFYSVGIGQISSEVPQNLSASRPQDRQFILSSKKLLLSDSGFYLCAWSVQGNSPLHFGNGTRLTVT.

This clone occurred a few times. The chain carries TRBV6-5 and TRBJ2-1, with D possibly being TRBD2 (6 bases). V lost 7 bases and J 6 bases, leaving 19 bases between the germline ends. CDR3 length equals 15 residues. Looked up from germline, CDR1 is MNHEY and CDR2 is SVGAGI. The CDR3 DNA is TGTGCCAGCACCGGGGGAACCGTCAGTCGCAATGAGCAGTTCTTC. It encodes CASTGGTVSRNEQFF.

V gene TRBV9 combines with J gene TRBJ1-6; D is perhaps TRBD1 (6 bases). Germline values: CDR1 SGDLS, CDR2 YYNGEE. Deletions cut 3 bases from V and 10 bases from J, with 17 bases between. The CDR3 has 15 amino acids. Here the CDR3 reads CASSATGPGGSPLHF. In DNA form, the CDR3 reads TGTGCCAGCAGCGCCACAGGGCCGGGGGGCTCACCCCTCCACTTT.

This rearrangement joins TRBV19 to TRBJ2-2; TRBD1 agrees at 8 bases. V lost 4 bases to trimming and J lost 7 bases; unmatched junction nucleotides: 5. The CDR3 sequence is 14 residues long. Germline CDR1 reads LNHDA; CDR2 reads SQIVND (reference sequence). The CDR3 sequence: CASSTTGANGELFF. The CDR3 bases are TGTGCCAGTAGTACGACAGGGGCTAACGGGGAGCTGTTTTTT.

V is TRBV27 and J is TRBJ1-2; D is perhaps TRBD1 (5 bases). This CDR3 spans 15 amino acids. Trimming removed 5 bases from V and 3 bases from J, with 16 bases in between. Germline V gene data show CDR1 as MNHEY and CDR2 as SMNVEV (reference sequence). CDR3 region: CASSPRTGGDYGYTF. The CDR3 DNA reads TGTGCCAGCAGTCCCCGGACCGGAGGGGACTATGGCTACACCTTC.

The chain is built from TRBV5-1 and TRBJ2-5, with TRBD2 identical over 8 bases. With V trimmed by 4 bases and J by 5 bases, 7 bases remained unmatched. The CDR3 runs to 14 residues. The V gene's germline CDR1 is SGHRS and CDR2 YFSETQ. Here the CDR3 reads CASSPGLEAETQYF. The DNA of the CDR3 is TGCGCCAGCAGCCCGGGACTAGAGGCGGAGACCCAGTACTTC.

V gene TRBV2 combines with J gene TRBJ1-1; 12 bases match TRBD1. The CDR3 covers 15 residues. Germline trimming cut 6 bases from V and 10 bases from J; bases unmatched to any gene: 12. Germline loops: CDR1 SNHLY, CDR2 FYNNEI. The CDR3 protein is CASSRTGTGGNAAFF. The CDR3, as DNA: TGTGCCAGCAGCCGGACCGGGACAGGGGGCAACGCAGCTTTCTTT.

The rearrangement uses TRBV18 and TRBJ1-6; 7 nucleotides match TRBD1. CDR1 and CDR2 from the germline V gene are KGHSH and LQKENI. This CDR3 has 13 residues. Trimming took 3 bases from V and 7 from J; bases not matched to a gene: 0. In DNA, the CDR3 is TGTGCCAGCTCACCGGACAGGAATTCACCCCTCCACTTT. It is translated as CASSPDRNSPLHF.